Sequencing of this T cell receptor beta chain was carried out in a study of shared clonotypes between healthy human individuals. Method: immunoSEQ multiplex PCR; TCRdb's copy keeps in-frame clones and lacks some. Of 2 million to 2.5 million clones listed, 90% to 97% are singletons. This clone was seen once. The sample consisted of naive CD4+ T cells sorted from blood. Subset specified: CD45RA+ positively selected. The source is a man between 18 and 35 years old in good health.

The CDR3 loop is CASVGGGTNEKLFF. The CDR3 DNA reads as TGTGCCAGCGTCGGGGGAGGGACTAATGAAAAACTGTTTTTT. The chain joins TRBV28 to TRBJ1-4; TRBD1 might be the D (5 bases). Germline-derived CDR1 and CDR2 are MDHEN and SYDVKM. V was trimmed by 8 bases and J by 2 bases, leaving 12 bases between them. The CDR3 runs 14 residues.